This passage covers 18 T cell receptor beta chains from one sample sequenced in a study of cytomegalovirus exposure and HLA in healthy donors. The PCR ran on 60 Vbeta and 13 Jbeta primers. Measured with immunoSEQ multiplex PCR; TCRdb has only the in-frame clones, and not every one. The sample contains fewer than 200,000 clones, 71% of which appear only once. The source material was PBMCs. The receptors stem from a girl between 10 and 17 years old in good health and CMV-seronegative.

V is TRBV9 and J is TRBJ2-5; possibly TRBD2 for D (6 bases). Per germline, CDR1 SGDLS and CDR2 YYNGEE. The CDR3 has 13 amino acids. The V end was cut by 2 bases, the J end by 5 bases, with 10 bases between. The CDR3 DNA follows: TGTGCCAGCAGCGTCGGGACTCTCGAGACCCAGTACTTC. Encoded protein: CASSVGTLETQYF.

The chain links TRBV18 to TRBJ1-1; TRBD1 aligns across 11 bases. V trimming: 3 bases; J trimming: 4 bases; junction bases outside the gene matches: 4. Germline V gene lookup returns CDR1 KGHSH and CDR2 LQKENI. This CDR3 region has 15 residues. CDR3 nucleotide sequence: TGTGCCAGCTCACCGGACAGGGGGCGGATCACTGAAGCTTTCTTT. It specifies CASSPDRGRITEAFF. The whole variable domain, filled in from reference TRBV18 and TRBJ1-1, reads NAGVMQNPRHLVRRRGQEARLRCSPMKGHSHVYWYRQLPEEGLKFMVYLQKENIIDESGMPKERFSAEFPKEGPSILRIQQVVRGDSAAYFCASSPDRGRITEAFFGQGTRLTVV.

The gene calls are TRBV28 and TRBJ1-2; D unclear. V was cut by 6 bases and J by 7 bases, with 12 bases left in between. The germline V gene encodes CDR1 MDHEN and CDR2 SYDVKM. This CDR3 spans 12 amino acids. The CDR3 region has the DNA TGTGCCAGCAGCCCGCGAGCGAGTGGCTACACCTTC. Protein product: CASSPRASGYTF.

The chain couples TRBV6-5 to TRBJ1-4; D is perhaps TRBD1 (6 bases). This CDR3 spans 15 amino acids. CDR1 MNHEY and CDR2 SVGAGI come from the germline V gene. V dropped 6 bases and J dropped 5 bases, with 16 bases sitting between them. The CDR3 protein is CASSPKQGSNEKLFF. Here the CDR3 DNA reads TGTGCCAGCAGCCCAAAACAGGGATCGAATGAAAAACTGTTTTTT.

V and J are TRBV29-1 and TRBJ2-5, with D maybe TRBD2 (6 bases). The CDR3 is made up of 13 amino acids. V lost 7 bases and J 5 bases, leaving 17 bases between the germline ends. Germline V gene data show CDR1 as SQVTM and CDR2 as ANQGSEA. CDR3 amino acids: CSGLAPLGETQYF. CDR3 nucleotide sequence: TGCAGCGGGCTAGCGCCTTTGGGGGAGACCCAGTACTTC.

J is TRBJ1-4 and V is TRBV2, with 8 bases that match TRBD1. The CDR3 totals 15 residues. J gave up 3 bases and V 6 bases, and 6 bases lay outside the gene matches. Germline CDR1 SNHLY, CDR2 FYNNEI. Here the CDR3 DNA reads TGTGCCAGCAGAGGAGGACAGGGTTCTAATGAAAAACTGTTTTTT. The encoded protein is CASRGGQGSNEKLFF.

CDR3 sequence reads: CASSLESGPGELFF. The CDR3 DNA follows: TGCGCCAGCAGCTTGGAATCGGGTCCCGGGGAGCTGTTTTTT. This chain uses TRBV5-1 with TRBJ2-2; D gene unclear. V lost 0 bases and J 6 bases, leaving 9 bases between the germline ends. The CDR3 is made up of 14 amino acids. Germline-derived CDR1 and CDR2 are SGHRS and YFSETQ.

The V call is TRBV19, the J call TRBJ1-5, with 9 positions matching TRBD1. J lost 1 base, V lost 5 bases, and 3 bases had no gene match. This CDR3 region has 15 residues. CDR1 is LNHDA, CDR2 SQIVND, per germline (reference sequence). CDR3 bases: TGTGCCAGTAGTCCACAGGGGGCGAGCAATCAGCCCCAGCATTTT. Its translation is CASSPQGASNQPQHF.

This chain connects TRBV7-9 to TRBJ1-1; 8 nucleotides match TRBD1. Germline-derived CDR1 and CDR2 are SEHNR and FQNEAQ (reference sequence). The CDR3 has 16 residues. The V gene end was trimmed by 3 bases and the J gene end by 5 bases; junction bases not matched to a gene: 11. The CDR3 DNA reads TGTGCCAGCAGCTTCCCGGGACAGGAAATGAGAACTGAAGCTTTCTTT. It yields the protein CASSFPGQEMRTEAFF.

This chain links TRBV5-1 with TRBJ2-7; D unresolved. CDR3 length: 13 amino acids. Trimming removed 4 bases from V and 0 bases from J, with 8 bases in between. CDR1 and CDR2 (germline): SGHRS, YFSETQ. This CDR3 reads CASSPGGSYEQYF. The CDR3 coding sequence is TGCGCCAGCAGCCCCGGCGGCTCCTACGAGCAGTACTTC. Full variable domain (missing parts from reference TRBV5-1 and TRBJ2-7): KAGVTQTPRYLIKTRGQQVTLSCSPISGHRSVSWYQQTPGQGLQFLFEYFSETQRNKGNFPGRFSGRQFSNSRSEMNVSTLELGDSALYLCASSPGGSYEQYFGPGTRLTVT.

The rearrangement uses TRBV7-9 and TRBJ1-6, with D uncertain. V was shortened by 1 base and J by 9 bases, with 16 bases between the two germline ends. Germline CDR1 and CDR2: SEHNR and FQNEAQ (reference sequence). CDR3 length: 16 amino acids. The CDR3 sequence is CASSLDGGARSSPLHF. The DNA for the CDR3 is TGTGCCAGCAGCTTAGATGGTGGCGCAAGGAGTTCACCCCTCCACTTT. Filled out from reference TRBV7-9 and TRBJ1-6, the complete variable domain reads DTGVSQNPRHKITKRGQNVTFRCDPISEHNRLYWYRQTLGQGPEFLTYFQNEAQLEKSRLLSDRFSAERPKGSFSTLEIQRTEQGDSAMYLCASSLDGGARSSPLHFGNGTRLTVT.

This sequence joins TRBV6-6 and TRBJ2-7, with 9 bases lining up with TRBD1. This CDR3 spans 14 amino acids. The junction had 13 bases not matched to a gene; V was cut back by 7 bases and J by 9 bases. Germline CDR1 MNHNY, CDR2 SVGAGI (reference sequence). The CDR3 region is CASNYDRGFHGQYF. The CDR3, as DNA: TGTGCCAGCAACTACGACAGGGGGTTCCACGGGCAGTACTTC.

The chain recombines TRBV6-1 with TRBJ1-2, with a possible D match to TRBD1 (5 bases). CDR1 and CDR2 from the germline V gene are MNHNS and SASEGT. CDR3 length: 15 amino acids. Trimming stripped 8 bases from V and 3 bases from J, with 19 bases between. CDR3 amino acids: CASRFDSAQYYGYTF. The CDR3 nucleotides are TGTGCCAGCCGTTTCGACAGCGCACAATACTATGGCTACACCTTC.

The genes are TRBV2 and TRBJ2-5, with a weak D call TRBD2 (5 bases). CDR1 SNHLY and CDR2 FYNNEI come from the germline V gene. The CDR3 totals 14 residues. V lost 5 bases to trimming and J lost 2 bases, with 12 bases between them. The CDR3 DNA sequence: TGTGCCAGCAGTCGGGAACTCGGGCAAGAGACCCAGTACTTC. Protein: CASSRELGQETQYF.

V is TRBV4-1 and J is TRBJ2-7, with D possibly TRBD1 on 6 matching bases. Trimming cost V 2 bases and J 2 bases, with 13 bases left between them. The CDR3 sequence is 15 residues long. Germline V gene sequence: CDR1 MGHRA, CDR2 YSYEKL. The chain's CDR3 is CASSQPGTTTYEQYF. In nucleotides, the CDR3 is TGCGCCAGCAGCCAACCAGGGACAACTACCTACGAGCAGTACTTC.

The chain combines TRBV10-1 with TRBJ2-3; 10 bases are a match to TRBD2. Germline V gives CDR1 WNHNN, CDR2 SYGVQD (reference sequence). V trimming: 5 bases; J trimming: 1 base; junction bases outside the gene matches: 3. This CDR3 has 15 amino acids. The CDR3 DNA sequence: TGCGCCAGCAGTTATCTAGCGGGGGGCACAGATACGCAGTATTTT. This sequence encodes CASSYLAGGTDTQYF.

This clone is a singleton in its sample. J is TRBJ1-1 and V is TRBV2; D is perhaps TRBD1 (5 bases). Germline V gene sequence: CDR1 SNHLY, CDR2 FYNNEI. The CDR3 covers 14 residues. V shed 6 bases and J shed 1 base, with 12 bases lying between them. The CDR3 is CASRGGQGNTEAFF. The CDR3, as DNA: TGTGCCAGCAGGGGCGGCCAGGGGAACACTGAAGCTTTCTTT.

The CDR3 sequence is CASSFSVFQETQYF. The CDR3 DNA sequence: TGTGCCAGCAGCTTTTCGGTCTTCCAAGAGACCCAGTACTTC. The chain combines TRBV13 with TRBJ2-5; D call uncertain. Looked up from germline, CDR1 is PRHDT and CDR2 is FYEKMQ (reference sequence). V lost 3 bases to trimming and J lost 1 base, with 9 bases between them. This CDR3 region has 14 residues.